This T cell receptor beta chain was recovered during a study of regulatory and conventional T cells in RAG deficiency. General study points: Compared with controls, unique Treg TCR beta sequences dropped approximately 100-fold in Omenn syndrome and CID/AS. Control T-cell subsets had markedly higher Shannon entropy and lower Simpson indices than RAG-deficient patients. Omenn patients showed >85% Treg-Tconv overlap and shorter CDR3 lengths.

This clone showed up just once. Its specificity is not known. Assay: immunoSEQ multiplex PCR; the TCRdb copy retains only in-frame clones and omits some. The data show under 35,000 clones, roughly three quarters seen once. Conventional CD4+ T cells were sorted from blood as CD25-low CD127-high cells. Per germline, CDR1 SEHNR and CDR2 FQNEAQ (reference sequence). The ends were cut back, 1 base at V and 0 bases at J, with 7 bases in the middle. The CDR3 has 16 residues. This same sample was also part of a study on regulatory T cells. That work contributes: Amplification used 52 TRBV primers and 13 TRBJ primers. In patients, unique TRB V-J pairs were restricted and V/J usage skewed, especially in Tregs.

The rearrangement links TRBV7-9 to TRBJ1-6; D remains unclear. The sample comprised CD4+ effector T cells sorted from blood. The clonotype comes from a human donor in good health. DNA of the CDR3: TGTGCCAGCAGCTTAGAACGAAGCTCCTATAATTCACCCCTCCACTTT. This translates into CASSLERSSYNSPLHF. Drawing the rest from reference TRBV7-9 and TRBJ1-6, the complete variable domain is DTGVSQNPRHKITKRGQNVTFRCDPISEHNRLYWYRQTLGQGPEFLTYFQNEAQLEKSRLLSDRFSAERPKGSFSTLEIQRTEQGDSAMYLCASSLERSSYNSPLHFGNGTRLTVT.